Listed below are T cell receptor beta chains from one sample, sequenced in a study of metastatic and nonmetastatic thyroid tumors. Using MiXCR, TCRdb re-called clones from the PCR reads. This sample has under 95,000 clones; approximately 11% occur once, and the top ten carry over 9%. The sample taken for sequencing was blood. These receptors all stem from a female donor with papillary thyroid cancer or a benign thyroid nodule (not recorded which). Some clones in this sample may be carry-over from other donors' samples. Each CDR3 is given with its conserved first and last residue. D genes are given only for firm matches. Not every row has a clone size; where given, it reads once, few, many or a size class.

v_gene	abundance	d_gene	j_gene	CDR3aa	CDR3nt
TRBV5-4	many	NA	TRBJ1-3	CASSQHTGSGNTIYF	TGTGCCAGCAGCCAACATACAGGCTCTGGAAACACCATATATTTT
TRBV9	NA	NA	TRBJ2-7	CASSVGWTWGYEQYF	TGTGCCAGCAGCGTGGGATGGACATGGGGGTACGAGCAGTACTTC
TRBV28	many	NA	TRBJ2-4	CASSFSGIAKNIQYF	TGTGCCAGCAGTTTTAGCGGCATAGCCAAAAACATTCAGTACTTC
TRBV30	NA	TRBD1	TRBJ1-4	CAWSVRDRGNEKLFF	TGTGCCTGGAGTGTACGGGACAGGGGGAATGAAAAACTGTTTTTT
TRBV10-3	many	NA	TRBJ1-2	CAISAQGGALPYGYTF	TGTGCCATCAGTGCCCAAGGGGGGGCGCTTCCCTATGGCTACACCTTC
TRBV27	few	TRBD1	TRBJ2-7	CASSSRDSSPEQYF	TGTGCCAGCAGCTCCCGGGACAGTAGTCCCGAGCAGTACTTC
TRBV20-1	NA	NA	TRBJ2-7	CSASLVEAYEQYF	TGCAGTGCTAGCCTAGTCGAGGCCTACGAGCAGTACTTC
TRBV2	many	NA	TRBJ2-5	CASSEVRGVETQYF	TGTGCCAGCAGTGAAGTCAGGGGGGTTGAGACCCAGTACTTC
TRBV5-6	many	TRBD1	TRBJ2-1	CASSPTGGREQFF	TGTGCCAGCAGTCCCACAGGGGGACGCGAGCAGTTCTTC
TRBV7-9	many	NA	TRBJ1-2	CASRAGGSNYGYTF	TGTGCCAGCAGAGCTGGGGGGAGCAACTATGGCTACACCTTC
TRBV20-1	many	TRBD1	TRBJ1-6	CSARPGQGVSPLHF	TGCAGTGCTAGACCTGGACAGGGGGTGTCACCCCTCCACTTT
TRBV28	many	TRBD1	TRBJ2-7	CASRYTGGRYEQYF	TGTGCCAGCAGATATACAGGGGGCAGATACGAGCAGTACTTC
TRBV11-2	many	NA	TRBJ1-6	CASSSDHGDPLHF	TGTGCCAGCAGCTCGGATCATGGAGATCCCCTCCACTTT
TRBV9	NA	NA	TRBJ2-5	CASSPSPIREETQYF	TGTGCCAGCAGCCCCAGTCCGATAAGGGAGGAGACCCAGTACTTC
TRBV6-2/TRBV6-3	many	NA	TRBJ2-6	CASKEGGSGANVLTF	TGTGCCAGCAAAGAGGGGGGGTCTGGGGCCAACGTCCTGACTTTC
TRBV20-1	many	NA	TRBJ2-3	CSARASRGQANTDTQYF	TGCAGTGCTAGAGCCTCAAGGGGCCAAGCAAACACAGATACGCAGTATTTT
TRBV7-2	many	TRBD1	TRBJ1-5	CASSLRSRDREHF	TGTGCCAGCAGCTTAAGGTCCCGGGACAGGGAGCATTTT
TRBV11-2	NA	NA	TRBJ2-7	CASIPRGGAIEQYF	TGTGCCAGCATCCCCCGAGGGGGGGCGATCGAGCAGTACTTC
TRBV19	many	TRBD1	TRBJ2-1	CASSILGQGDNEQFF	TGTGCCAGTAGTATTTTAGGACAGGGTGACAATGAGCAGTTCTTC
TRBV5-8	NA	TRBD1	TRBJ2-5	CASSPGQGARETQYF	TGTGCCAGCAGCCCCGGACAGGGGGCGCGGGAGACCCAGTACTTC
TRBV5-6	many	TRBD1	TRBJ2-7	CASSFGQDPYEQYF	TGTGCCAGCAGCTTTGGACAGGACCCCTACGAGCAGTACTTC
TRBV20-1	many	NA	TRBJ2-4	CSAQTDAKNIQYF	TGCAGTGCTCAGACAGATGCCAAAAACATTCAGTACTTC
TRBV6-2/TRBV6-3	many	NA	TRBJ1-2	CASSYSSFGGVDGYTF	TGCGCCAGCAGTTACTCTTCCTTCGGAGGGGTGGATGGCTACACCTTC
TRBV11-2	many	NA	TRBJ2-1	CASSQNIWIATDNEQFF	TGTGCCAGCAGCCAAAATATTTGGATAGCCACAGACAATGAGCAGTTCTTC
TRBV20-1	many	NA	TRBJ1-5	CSARWTFNQPQHF	TGCAGTGCTAGGTGGACATTTAATCAGCCCCAGCATTTT
TRBV12-3/TRBV12-4	many	TRBD1	TRBJ1-5	CASSRGDRVRLQPQHF	TGTGCCAGCAGCCGAGGGGACAGGGTAAGACTTCAGCCCCAGCATTTT
TRBV20-1	many	NA	TRBJ2-7	CSARLGVYEQYF	TGCAGTGCTAGGCTAGGGGTCTACGAGCAGTACTTC
TRBV29-1	many	NA	TRBJ2-1	CSVYLGAESYNEQFF	TGCAGCGTATATTTGGGGGCTGAGTCCTACAATGAGCAGTTCTTC
TRBV6-2/TRBV6-3	many	NA	TRBJ2-7	CASSRTGTLISYEQYF	TGTGCCAGCAGTCGAACAGGGACACTTATCTCCTACGAGCAGTACTTC
TRBV6-7	many	TRBD1	TRBJ1-1	CASSYSTGGCDTEAFF	TGTGCCAGCAGTTACTCGACAGGGGGGTGTGATACTGAAGCTTTCTTT
TRBV6-2/TRBV6-3	many	NA	TRBJ1-1	CASRMDGVNTEAFF	TGTGCCAGCAGGATGGACGGAGTGAACACTGAAGCTTTCTTT
TRBV20-1	many	TRBD2	TRBJ2-5	CSARLAGGGETQYF	TGCAGTGCTAGACTAGCGGGAGGCGGAGAGACCCAGTACTTC
TRBV28	many	TRBD1	TRBJ2-5	CASSSPGQGYQETQYF	TGTGCCAGCAGTTCCCCGGGACAGGGGTACCAAGAGACCCAGTACTTC
TRBV11-1	NA	NA	TRBJ2-2	CASSLLNLATNTGELFF	TGTGCCAGCAGCTTACTAAACCTAGCGACGAACACCGGGGAGCTGTTTTTT
TRBV10-2	many	NA	TRBJ1-1	CASRDSSTEAFF	TGCGCCAGCAGGGACAGTTCCACTGAAGCTTTCTTT
TRBV2	many	NA	TRBJ2-7	CASSERSEQYF	TGTGCCAGCAGTGAAAGAAGCGAGCAGTACTTC
TRBV7-9	many	NA	TRBJ2-5	CASSFKGQETQYF	TGTGCCAGCAGCTTCAAGGGGCAAGAGACCCAGTACTTC
TRBV3-1	many	TRBD1	TRBJ1-2	CASSRQGAVRYGYTF	TGTGCCAGCAGTCGACAGGGGGCTGTCCGTTATGGCTACACCTTC
TRBV5-1	many	TRBD1	TRBJ1-3	CASSVQGSGNTIYF	TGCGCCAGCAGCGTACAGGGGTCCGGAAACACCATATATTTT
TRBV28	many	NA	TRBJ1-6	CASSSKPGHYNSPLHF	TGTGCCAGCAGTTCGAAACCGGGACACTATAATTCACCCCTCCACTTT
TRBV28	many	TRBD2	TRBJ2-7	CASSERGTSGSSYEQYF	TGTGCCAGCAGTGAGCGAGGGACTAGCGGGAGCTCCTACGAGCAGTACTTC
TRBV5-1	many	NA	TRBJ2-3	CASSLEGQSSTDTQYF	TGCGCCAGCAGCTTGGAAGGACAGTCTAGCACAGATACGCAGTATTTT
TRBV19	many	TRBD1	TRBJ2-4	CASSTRQGSSAKNIQYF	TGTGCCAGTAGCACAAGACAGGGGAGCTCTGCCAAAAACATTCAGTACTTC
TRBV11-2	NA	TRBD1	TRBJ2-2	CASSLRRRTGGSGELFF	TGTGCCAGCAGCTTAAGGAGGCGGACAGGGGGCTCCGGTGAGCTGTTTTTT
TRBV7-9	many	NA	TRBJ1-2	CASSLRDTLYGYTF	TGTGCCAGCAGCCTCAGGGACACCTTATATGGCTACACCTTC
TRBV5-1	many	TRBD2	TRBJ2-7	CASSLVLAGSEQYF	TGCGCCAGCAGCTTGGTTCTAGCGGGGAGCGAGCAGTACTTC
TRBV4-3	many	NA	TRBJ1-1	CASSQDRGATEAFF	TGCGCCAGCAGCCAAGATAGAGGGGCCACTGAAGCTTTCTTT
TRBV28	NA	NA	TRBJ1-2	CVSSVTQNYGYTF	TGTGTCAGCAGTGTAACACAAAACTATGGCTACACCTTC
TRBV25-1	few	NA	TRBJ2-1	CASSDPTSRGSYNEQFF	TGTGCCAGCAGTGATCCTACTAGCCGGGGAAGCTACAATGAGCAGTTCTTC
TRBV11-2	once	TRBD2	TRBJ2-1	CVSMTSGTSYNEQFF	TGTGTCAGCATGACTAGCGGGACCTCCTACAATGAGCAGTTCTTC
TRBV5-5	many	NA	TRBJ2-5	CASSGQFQETQYF	TGTGCCAGCAGCGGACAGTTTCAAGAGACCCAGTACTTC
TRBV6-1	many	TRBD1	TRBJ2-5	CASSRSRDRGETQYF	TGTGCCAGCAGCCGAAGTCGAGACAGGGGCGAGACCCAGTACTTC
TRBV28	NA	TRBD1	TRBJ1-4	CASSFFRGPFSGNEKLFF	TGTGCCAGCAGTTTCTTCAGGGGGCCGTTCAGTGGTAATGAAAAACTGTTTTTT
TRBV4-3	many	TRBD1	TRBJ2-6	CASSPWTGTLSGANVLTF	TGCGCCAGCAGCCCATGGACAGGGACGCTCTCTGGGGCCAACGTCCTGACTTTC
TRBV7-2	many	TRBD1	TRBJ1-6	CASSRGERGLNSPLHF	TGTGCCAGCAGCAGGGGGGAGAGGGGGCTTAATTCACCCCTCCACTTT